The clone carrying this T cell receptor (beta chain) was observed a handful of times. Its specificity is not known. CDR3 length equals 13 residues. With 5 bases removed from V and 2 bases from J, the gap between germline ends came to 7 bases. The source of the sample is a study of vaccination and CD4 T cells after COVID-19. Study details: The convalescents were made up of six males and four females, two of whom were Hispanic. A CEFX pool, an HIV-1 Nef pool, or else no peptide went into the control cultures.

Treatment defined: roughly 11-day PBMC culture with coronavirus spike peptide pools or control peptides (ViraFEST assay). TCR sequencing followed the expansion of antigen-specific T cells with peptide pools in ViraFEST. Half of the medium was exchanged for fresh IL-2 medium, first on day 3 and then on day 7. The Oncomine TCR Beta short-read assay sequenced DNA from cultured CD4+ T cells. TCRdb fed the PCR reads into MiXCR, producing one record per CDR3 protein. Among about 11,000 distinct CDR3 sequences listed, around 50% were seen once. The sequenced material came from CD4+ T cells from blood, cultured in vitro. The sequence derives from a human donor who had recovered from COVID-19. The chain carries TRBV12-3 or TRBV12-4 and TRBJ1-5, with D uncertain. The CDR3, as DNA: TGTGCCAGCAGTGACGTAGGCAATCAGCCCCAGCATTTT. Protein sequence: CASSDVGNQPQHF.